This TCR beta chain was captured by sequencing in a study of blood T cell repertoires in COVID-19. TCRdb keeps only in-frame clones here, not all; method: immunoSEQ multiplex PCR. The sample includes 75,000 to 100,000 clones, about 90% of them seen just once. J lost 0 bases, V lost 2 bases, and 12 bases had no gene match. There are 19 residues in the CDR3. In germline, CDR1 is LNHDA, CDR2 SQIVND (reference sequence). The chain joins TRBV19 to TRBJ2-3; 9 bases are a match to TRBD1. The TCR originated in a human donor with acute or convalescent COVID-19. The donor label of this sample is uncertain. What was sequenced was peripheral blood. This CDR3 reads CASSITRRGQGSSTDTQYF. In DNA form, the CDR3 reads TGTGCCAGTAGTATAACTCGCAGAGGACAGGGGTCTAGCACAGATACGCAGTATTTT.